One and the same sample provided the 22 T cell receptor beta chains below, sequenced in a study of T cells after yellow fever vaccination. In TCRdb, the 5' RACE reads were re-called with MiXCR into one record per CDR3 protein. The sample yields just under 600,000 distinct CDR3 sequences, about 13% seen once. The sequencing used PBMCs, collected on the day of the yellow fever booster vaccination. Every receptor here comes from a man aged 30 to 45 who received the YFV17D yellow fever vaccine.

The chain employs TRBV30 and TRBJ2-5, with 10 bases that match TRBD2. This CDR3 has 12 amino acids. V was pared by 8 bases and J by 3 bases, with 3 bases of the junction left unmatched. CDR1 and CDR2 from the germline V gene are GTSNPN and SVGIG (reference sequence). The DNA for the CDR3 is TGTGCCCGAGGACTAGCGGAAGAGACCCAGTACTTC. This sequence encodes CARGLAEETQYF.

The rearrangement joins TRBV9 to TRBJ2-3; D gene unclear. V was cut by 3 bases and J by 6 bases, with 14 bases left in between. Looked up from germline, CDR1 is SGDLS and CDR2 is YYNGEE. The CDR3 spans 14 residues. CDR3 loop: CASSDLPPTDTQYF. CDR3 coding DNA: TGTGCCAGCAGCGACCTGCCCCCCACTGATACGCAGTATTTT.

Notes on this clonotype: A much larger clone sits a single nucleotide away, making a read error possible. The J gene is TRBJ2-7, the V gene TRBV5-1; 7 bases match TRBD1. Germline values: CDR1 SGHRS, CDR2 YFSETQ. There are 12 residues in the CDR3. The CDR3 region is CSSSPQGDEQYF. DNA of the CDR3: TGCTCCAGCAGCCCCCAGGGGGACGAGCAGTACTTC.

The chain carries TRBV7-2 and TRBJ1-2; D not certain. The CDR3 consists of 14 residues. Trimming took off 0 bases at V and 2 bases at J, with 7 bases between the two ends. Looked up from germline, CDR1 is SGHTA and CDR2 is FQGNSA. CDR3 DNA: TGTGCCAGCAGCTTAGCGCCCCAGAACTATGGCTACACCTTC. Its translation is CASSLAPQNYGYTF.

This clonotype turned up a few times. This chain joins TRBV7-2 and TRBJ2-1; no clear D gene. The CDR3 covers 12 residues. V gave up 5 bases and J gave up 9 bases, with 11 bases separating them. CDR1 is SGHTA and CDR2 is FQGNSA in the germline V gene. The DNA of the CDR3 is TGTGCCAGCAGCCAGTCCTTCGGTGAGCAGTTCTTC. It codes for CASSQSFGEQFF.

The chain uses TRBV5-1 and TRBJ2-7, with 7 bases matching TRBD1. The junction had 5 bases not matched to a gene; V was cut back by 0 bases and J by 2 bases. CDR3 length equals 15 residues. CDR1 is SGHRS and CDR2 is YFSETQ in the germline V gene. Here the CDR3 reads CASSLAAGTAYEQYF. The CDR3 nucleotides read TGCGCCAGCAGCTTGGCGGCCGGGACAGCCTACGAGCAGTACTTC. Looking up the rest from reference TRBV5-1 and TRBJ2-7 gives the full variable domain: KAGVTQTPRYLIKTRGQQVTLSCSPISGHRSVSWYQQTPGQGLQFLFEYFSETQRNKGNFPGRFSGRQFSNSRSEMNVSTLELGDSALYLCASSLAAGTAYEQYFGPGTRLTVT.

This clonotype showed up many times. This chain links TRBV5-1 with TRBJ1-1; D gene ambiguous. The V end lost 1 base, the J end lost 1 base, and 5 bases lay between the germline ends. The CDR3 is 13 residues long. CDR1 and CDR2 (germline): SGHRS, YFSETQ. CDR3 in amino acids: CASSLTPNTEAFF. CDR3 in DNA: TGCGCCAGCAGCTTGACGCCGAACACTGAAGCTTTCTTT.

The V and J genes are TRBV20-1 and TRBJ2-5, with 8 bases that match TRBD2. Germline CDR1 reads DFQATT; CDR2 reads SNEGSKA (reference sequence). The J segment lost 5 bases and the V segment lost 6 bases, leaving 14 bases of the junction unmatched. The CDR3 is 15 amino acids. The CDR3 is CSAPTFSGSWETQYF. The CDR3 nucleotides read TGCAGTGCCCCGACCTTCAGCGGGAGTTGGGAGACCCAGTACTTC.

This clonotype was seen a few times. The rearrangement uses TRBV7-6 and TRBJ2-7; 7 nucleotides line up with TRBD1. The length of the CDR3 is 15 residues. Germline values: CDR1 SGHVS, CDR2 FNYEAQ. Losses at the gene ends were 7 bases for V and 8 bases for J; bases not matched to a gene: 17. The CDR3 sequence is CASTLYPRGPIQQYF. The CDR3 DNA sequence: TGTGCCAGCACCCTATACCCGAGGGGGCCCATCCAGCAGTACTTC.

This clonotype came up a few times. The chain uses TRBV12-3 or TRBV12-4 and TRBJ1-6; D gene uncertain. Trimming left V 6 bases short and J 7 bases short, with 7 bases between. The CDR3 loop spans 12 amino acids. CDR3 residues: CASRTRNSPLHF. The CDR3 DNA is TGTGCCAGCAGAACGAGAAATTCACCCCTCCACTTT.

This clonotype is a singleton in its sample. The chain joins TRBV5-1 to TRBJ1-2; no clear D gene. The CDR3 has 14 amino acids. Per the germline V gene, CDR1 is SGHRS and CDR2 is YFSETQ. Trimming left V 2 bases short and J 4 bases short, with 12 bases between. This chain's CDR3 is CASSLIGSAYGYTF. CDR3 sequence (DNA): TGCGCCAGCAGCTTAATAGGCTCCGCCTATGGCTACACCTTC.

Comments on this clonotype: Its ends do not fully match the called genes, so a read error is possible. The V and J genes are TRBV6-2 or TRBV6-3 and TRBJ2-7, with TRBD2 identical over 7 bases. The CDR3 runs 14 residues. The germline gives CDR1 MNHEY, CDR2 SVGEGT. CDR3 loop: CASSHSSGTYEQYF. The CDR3 DNA is TGTGCCAGCAGTCACTCTAGCGGAACCTACGAGCAGTACTTC.

Only a few counts were recorded for this clonotype. This chain joins TRBV6-2 or TRBV6-3 and TRBJ2-4; 9 nucleotides match TRBD1. The CDR3 covers 15 residues. The junction had 10 bases not matched to a gene; V was cut back by 7 bases and J by 6 bases. Per the germline V gene, CDR1 is MNHEY and CDR2 is SVGEGT. The CDR3 nucleotides read TGTGCCAGCACCGAAGGGGACAGGGACACAAACATTCAGTACTTC. Translation gives CASTEGDRDTNIQYF.

This chain joins TRBV19 and TRBJ2-5, with D maybe TRBD1 (5 bases). The CDR3 runs to 13 residues. The V end lost 5 bases, the J end lost 5 bases, and 12 bases lay between the germline ends. The germline V gene has CDR1 LNHDA and CDR2 SQIVND (reference sequence). CDR3 DNA: TGTGCCAGTAGTTCGGCAGGGTGGGAGACCCAGTACTTC. This translates into CASSSAGWETQYF.

This clonotype was seen a handful of times. The V gene is TRBV10-3, the J gene TRBJ1-3; unclear D gene. This CDR3 region has 15 residues. CDR1 and CDR2 from the germline V gene are ENHRY and SYGVKD. The V end was cut by 4 bases, the J end by 2 bases, with 12 bases between. The CDR3 nucleotides are TGTGCCATCAGTGTAACCGCCGCAACTGGAAACACCATATATTTT. Translating it yields CAISVTAATGNTIYF.

This clonotype was recorded a few times. This chain connects TRBV11-2 to TRBJ2-7; D unclear. Trimming pared 1 base from V and 5 bases from J, leaving 18 bases between. The CDR3 extends over 16 amino acids. Germline CDR1 and CDR2: SGHAT and FQNNGV. In DNA form, the CDR3 reads TGTGCCAGCAGCTTAGGGCTACTCCGACCGGTGAACGAGCAGTACTTC. This translates into CASSLGLLRPVNEQYF.

The chain employs TRBV9 and TRBJ2-3; possible D gene TRBD2, 6 bases. Looked up from germline, CDR1 is SGDLS and CDR2 is YYNGEE. The CDR3 length is 16 residues. V shed 0 bases and J shed 2 bases, with 13 bases lying between them. The CDR3 protein is CASSVGSSVLTDTQYF. For the CDR3, the DNA is TGTGCCAGCAGCGTAGGATCTAGCGTCCTCACAGATACGCAGTATTTT.

A word on this clonotype: One junction end does not reproduce the germline sequence, and a read error may be involved. The chain has TRBV20-1 and TRBJ2-3; 11 bases line up with TRBD2. The CDR3 has 16 residues. From germline, CDR1 is DFQATT and CDR2 SNEGSKA (reference sequence). The CDR3 nucleotides are TGCTGTGCGAGCAACAGACTAGCGGGACACACAGATACGCAGTATTTT. It is translated as CCASNRLAGHTDTQYF.

A few counts support this clonotype. This rearrangement joins TRBV10-3 to TRBJ2-2; D uncertain. Germline V gene sequence: CDR1 ENHRY, CDR2 SYGVKD. V was shortened by 0 bases and J by 7 bases, with 12 bases between the two germline ends. This CDR3 has 15 residues. CDR3 nucleotides: TGTGCCATCAGTGAGTCGAATAGGGATGGCGGGGAGCTGTTTTTT. Its protein product is CAISESNRDGGELFF.

This clonotype was seen more than once but under ten times. This chain joins TRBV19 and TRBJ2-1, with 8 bases fitting TRBD2. The V segment lost 8 bases and the J segment 12 bases; nucleotides outside the gene matches: 6. There are 11 residues in the CDR3. Germline-derived CDR1 and CDR2 are LNHDA and SQIVND (reference sequence). CDR3 protein: CASGERGRQFF. The CDR3 nucleotides read TGTGCCAGTGGGGAGCGGGGGAGGCAGTTCTTC.

This clonotype has just a few counts. The chain recombines TRBV30 with TRBJ2-5, with TRBD2 identical over 7 bases. This CDR3 is built from 13 residues. The germline gives CDR1 GTSNPN, CDR2 SVGIG (reference sequence). The ends lost 0 bases at V and 14 bases at J; junction bases unmatched: 12. The DNA of the CDR3 is TGTGCCTGGAGTGTAGGTGGGCTAGCGGTCGACTACTTC. Its translation: CAWSVGGLAVDYF.

V is TRBV5-1 and J is TRBJ1-1; tentatively, D is TRBD1 (6 bases). Germline V gives CDR1 SGHRS, CDR2 YFSETQ. V lost 4 bases, J lost 0 bases, and 16 bases lay in between. This CDR3 region has 16 residues. In DNA, the CDR3 is TGCGCCAGCAGCCCTATGGGGGGGGCGGTGAACACTGAAGCTTTCTTT. Amino acids: CASSPMGGAVNTEAFF.